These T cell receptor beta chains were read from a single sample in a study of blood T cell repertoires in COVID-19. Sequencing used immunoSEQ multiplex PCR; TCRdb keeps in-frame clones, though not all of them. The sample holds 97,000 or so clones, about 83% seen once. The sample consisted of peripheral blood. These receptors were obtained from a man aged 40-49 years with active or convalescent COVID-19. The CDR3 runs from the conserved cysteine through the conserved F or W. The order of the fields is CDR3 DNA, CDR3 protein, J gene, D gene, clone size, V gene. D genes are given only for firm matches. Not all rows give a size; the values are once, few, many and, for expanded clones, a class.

TGTGCCAGCAGTCAAACAGTCAATCAGCCCCAGCATTTT	CASSQTVNQPQHF	TRBJ1-5	.	.	TRBV12-3/TRBV12-4
TGTGCCAGCAGCGTAGATGGGACTACTGAGCAGTTCTTC	CASSVDGTTEQFF	TRBJ2-1	TRBD2	.	TRBV9
TGTGCCAGCTCACCAGTGCAGGGCGCGACTGAAGCTTTCTTT	CASSPVQGATEAFF	TRBJ1-1	.	.	TRBV18
TGTGCCAGCAGCCAAGGCCGGGGAGGGCGTAAAGAGACCCAGTACTTC	CASSQGRGGRKETQYF	TRBJ2-5	TRBD2	.	TRBV14
TGTGCCAGCAGCACCCGGACACACACAGATACGCAGTATTTT	CASSTRTHTDTQYF	TRBJ2-3	.	.	TRBV5-4
TGTGCCAGCAGCCGGACTAGCGGGGACGAGCAGTACTTC	CASSRTSGDEQYF	TRBJ2-7	TRBD2	.	TRBV4-2
TGTGCCAGCAGGGTAAGACTAGCACATGAGCAGTTCTTC	CASRVRLAHEQFF	TRBJ2-1	TRBD2	once	TRBV2
TGCGCCAGCAGCTTGACAGGGGGCTTAGAGACCCAGTACTTC	CASSLTGGLETQYF	TRBJ2-5	TRBD1	few	TRBV5-1
TGTGCCAGCAGCCAAGATCCTAGAGGGAGGAGTGATGAAAAACTGTTTTTT	CASSQDPRGRSDEKLFF	TRBJ1-4	.	.	TRBV3-1/TRBV3-2
TGTGCCAGCAGCTTATCGGACAAGAACACTGAAGCTTTCTTT	CASSLSDKNTEAFF	TRBJ1-1	.	.	TRBV7-9
TGCGCCAGCAGCCAAGGATTCGGGACAGGGGGAGAGACCCAGTACTTC	CASSQGFGTGGETQYF	TRBJ2-5	TRBD1	.	TRBV4-1
TGTGCCAGCAGCCAAGGAGGGCCCGACAATCAGCCCCAGCATTTT	CASSQGGPDNQPQHF	TRBJ1-5	.	.	TRBV3-1/TRBV3-2
TGTGCCAGCAGCCATATGCGGGGGGGCACAGATACGCAGTATTTT	CASSHMRGGTDTQYF	TRBJ2-3	TRBD2	.	TRBV3-1/TRBV3-2
TGTGCCACCAGTGCGGGGGGAAGCAATGAGCAGTTCTTC	CATSAGGSNEQFF	TRBJ2-1	TRBD2	once	TRBV24-1
TGTGCCAGCAGCATAGAGGGTCTGCAGAACACACTATCTTATAATTCACCCCTCCACTTT	CASSIEGLQNTLSYNSPLHF	TRBJ1-6	.	.	TRBV11-2
TGTGCCAGCAGTTCCACAGGGGGCCCTGAAGCTTTCTTT	CASSSTGGPEAFF	TRBJ1-1	TRBD1	.	TRBV6-5
TGTGCCAGCAGCCATTCCAGGGGAGGGACTGAAGCTTTCTTT	CASSHSRGGTEAFF	TRBJ1-1	.	.	TRBV3-1/TRBV3-2
TGTGCCAGCAGCCAAGGGGACATCAAAAACATTCAGTACTTC	CASSQGDIKNIQYF	TRBJ2-4	.	.	TRBV3-1/TRBV3-2
TGTGCCAGCAGCCCGCGGACTAGCGAAGCCAAAAACATTCAGTACTTC	CASSPRTSEAKNIQYF	TRBJ2-4	TRBD2	.	TRBV7-2
TGTGCCAGCAGCCCACAGTTAACGAACACTGAAGCTTTCTTT	CASSPQLTNTEAFF	TRBJ1-1	.	.	TRBV5-4
TGTGCCAGCAGTGGGACAGGTCCGGCTGAAGCTTTCTTT	CASSGTGPAEAFF	TRBJ1-1	TRBD1	.	TRBV12-3/TRBV12-4
TGTGCCAGCAGCTCGGGACAGGGCCAAGTGTATGGCTACACCTTC	CASSSGQGQVYGYTF	TRBJ1-2	TRBD1	.	TRBV6-5
TGTGCCAGCCTTGGGGGGAGCCCTCGATGGACTGAAGCTTTCTTT	CASLGGSPRWTEAFF	TRBJ1-1	.	.	TRBV6-5
TGTGCCAGCAGCTCTCGGACAGGGGGATCGGACGGCTACACCTTC	CASSSRTGGSDGYTF	TRBJ1-2	TRBD1	.	TRBV4-2
TGTGCCAGCAGTTCGGGACAGTTCACAGATACGCAGTATTTT	CASSSGQFTDTQYF	TRBJ2-3	TRBD1	.	TRBV27
TGTGCCAGCTCCCCTGGAGGCAACGGGGAGACCCAGTACTTC	CASSPGGNGETQYF	TRBJ2-5	.	.	TRBV18
TGCAGCGTTGAAACCGAGGGAGGTGAAAAACTGTTTTTT	CSVETEGGEKLFF	TRBJ1-4	.	once	TRBV29-1
TGTGCCAGCAGCTTAGGTAGCGGGGGATCCTACGAGCAGTACTTC	CASSLGSGGSYEQYF	TRBJ2-7	TRBD2	.	TRBV11-2
TGCGCCAGCAGCTTGAGGACAAACACCGGGGAGCTGTTTTTT	CASSLRTNTGELFF	TRBJ2-2	.	.	TRBV5-1
TGTGCCAGCAGCGGAGCGGATGAAAAACTGTTTTTT	CASSGADEKLFF	TRBJ1-4	.	.	TRBV9
TGCGCCAGCAGCCAAGAGACAGGGCGCACAGATACGCAGTATTTT	CASSQETGRTDTQYF	TRBJ2-3	TRBD1	once	TRBV4-3
TGTGGCAGCAGGGGGCCTGGGGGCAATCAGCCCCAGCATTTT	CGSRGPGGNQPQHF	TRBJ1-5	TRBD1	.	TRBV19
TGTGCCAGTAGGGCACTGGACAAGGCCTACGAGCAGTACTTC	CASRALDKAYEQYF	TRBJ2-7	.	.	TRBV19
TGTGCCAGCAGTTATGGGACTAGCGGGGGCTTCGGGAACTTC	CASSYGTSGGFGNF	TRBJ2-5	TRBD2	.	TRBV6-5
TGCGCCAGCAGCTTGGGACAGGGGTCCCTCAATCAGCCCCAGCATTTT	CASSLGQGSLNQPQHF	TRBJ1-5	TRBD1	.	TRBV5-1
TGTGCCAGCAGCTTTCCCCCCTGGGCAGGAGGGGTATTGCCCAATCAGCCCCAGCATTTT	CASSFPPWAGGVLPNQPQHF	TRBJ1-5	.	.	TRBV11-3
TGTGCCAGTAAGGACAGGGAGACTGAAGCTTTCTTT	CASKDRETEAFF	TRBJ1-1	TRBD1	.	TRBV19
TGCGCCAGCAGAAAGAAGGGGGATCCTGAAAAACTGTTTTTT	CASRKKGDPEKLFF	TRBJ1-4	.	.	TRBV10-2
TGTGCCAGCCGGCCCGGAGGCCCCAATGAAAAACTGTTTTTT	CASRPGGPNEKLFF	TRBJ1-4	.	.	TRBV6-6
TGTGCCAGCAGTGAAGGCGTCGGGGTCACAGATACGCAGTATTTT	CASSEGVGVTDTQYF	TRBJ2-3	.	.	TRBV6-1
TGTGCCAGCAGCCAAGGGGCTCCTAATTCACCCCTCCACTTT	CASSQGAPNSPLHF	TRBJ1-6	.	.	TRBV3-1/TRBV3-2
TGCGCCAGCAGGGGCGGACAGGGAACGTCTGAAGCTTTCTTT	CASRGGQGTSEAFF	TRBJ1-1	TRBD1	.	TRBV5-1
TGCGCCAGCAGTGGACAGGGGAACTATGGCTACACCTTC	CASSGQGNYGYTF	TRBJ1-2	TRBD1	.	TRBV10-1
TGTGCCAGCAAGGGGACTAGAGCTGCAACTAATGAAAAACTGTTTTTT	CASKGTRAATNEKLFF	TRBJ1-4	.	.	TRBV7-8
TGTGCCAGCAGCCCCGAGATTGCAACTAATGAAAAACTGTTTTTT	CASSPEIATNEKLFF	TRBJ1-4	.	.	TRBV6-5
TGTGCCAGCAGCGTAGGAGGTAAGGACACTGAAGCTTTCTTT	CASSVGGKDTEAFF	TRBJ1-1	.	.	TRBV9
TGCGCCAGCAGCGGCGGGGGCCTGAGCTCCTACAATGAGCAGTTCTTC	CASSGGGLSSYNEQFF	TRBJ2-1	.	few	TRBV5-1
TGTGCCAGCAGCGCCACGGGAGGCTACACCTTC	CASSATGGYTF	TRBJ1-2	.	few	TRBV3-1/TRBV3-2
TGTGCCAGCAGCCAAGTCTCATTCATGGGGGGGCTTCCGGAGACCCAGTACTTC	CASSQVSFMGGLPETQYF	TRBJ2-5	.	few	TRBV3-1/TRBV3-2
TGTGCCAGCAGTTCTAGTAGGCAGTACTTC	CASSSSRQYF	TRBJ2-7	.	.	TRBV28
TGTGCCAGCAGCTCCGTCCAAGAGACCCAGTACTTC	CASSSVQETQYF	TRBJ2-5	.	few	TRBV7-2
TGTGCCAGCAGCTTATTAGGGACATCTGCGAACACCGGGGAGCTGTTTTTT	CASSLLGTSANTGELFF	TRBJ2-2	.	.	TRBV7-9
TGCGCCAGCAGCCAACAGATGGTTGTAGGGGTTAACTCTGGGGCCAACGTCCTGACTTTC	CASSQQMVVGVNSGANVLTF	TRBJ2-6	.	.	TRBV4-3
TGTGCCAGCAGTTTAGCGCCTGACAGGGCGGTCACCTTC	CASSLAPDRAVTF	TRBJ1-2	TRBD1	.	TRBV12-3/TRBV12-4
TGCGCCAGCAGCACCGGGGACAGGGCGTTCTATGGCTACACCTTC	CASSTGDRAFYGYTF	TRBJ1-2	TRBD1	.	TRBV5-1
TGTGCCAGCAGCCAGCGGACAGGGGTTAATGAGCAGTTCTTC	CASSQRTGVNEQFF	TRBJ2-1	TRBD1	.	TRBV13
TGTGCCAGCAGCCCCCGGCGGGTCCTATACAATGAGCAGTTCTTC	CASSPRRVLYNEQFF	TRBJ2-1	.	.	TRBV7-3
TGTGCCAGCAGGAGGGTTTTGAACACTGAAGCTTTCTTT	CASRRVLNTEAFF	TRBJ1-1	.	.	TRBV12-3/TRBV12-4
TGCAGTGCTAGACGGGAGTACGAGCAGTACTTC	CSARREYEQYF	TRBJ2-7	.	many	TRBV20-1
TGTGCCAGCAGTAGGGACACCGACTACGAGCAGTACTTC	CASSRDTDYEQYF	TRBJ2-7	.	.	TRBV7-9